The 2 T cell receptor beta chains reported below all come from one sample, sequenced in a study of metastatic and nonmetastatic thyroid tumors. TCRdb recomputed clones from the PCR reads via MiXCR. The sample contains 30,000 to 45,000 clones, about 26% of which appear only once. Ahead of thyroid surgery, no patient had received treatment of any kind. The sequencing sample was made of blood. These TCRs come from a male donor with papillary thyroid cancer or a benign thyroid nodule (not recorded which). Some clones in this sample may be carry-over from other donors' samples.

This clone is labeled as medium-sized. The chain combines TRBV20-1 with TRBJ1-5, with 7 bases matching TRBD1. The CDR3 loop spans 14 amino acids. Trimming took 7 bases from V and 3 from J; bases not matched to a gene: 9. Germline V gene data show CDR1 as DFQATT and CDR2 as SNEGSKA (reference sequence). DNA for the CDR3: TGCAGTGGATTAGAGGGACAGCTCAATCAGCCCCAGCATTTT. Protein sequence: CSGLEGQLNQPQHF.

This clone has a count of ten or more. The chain links TRBV7-9 to TRBJ1-2, with 7 bases identical to TRBD1. V gave up 11 bases and J gave up 3 bases; unmatched junction bases: 6. Germline lookup yields CDR1 SEHNR and CDR2 FQNEAQ (reference sequence). The CDR3 is made up of 12 amino acids. The CDR3 DNA reads as TGTGCCGCTGGACAGGACTACTATGGCTACACCTTC. It is translated as CAAGQDYYGYTF.